The 20 T cell receptor beta chains below come from one sample, sequenced in a study of PD-L1 blockade in urothelial cancer. TCRdb's table, derived via immunoSEQ multiplex PCR, lists solely in-frame clones and lacks some. The data show about 88,000 clones, roughly nine tenths seen once. Specimen: PBMCs, collected around atezolizumab (anti-PD-L1) treatment. These receptors came from a man aged 55-75 years with urothelial cancer.

This rearrangement joins TRBV28 to TRBJ1-4; 8 bases align to TRBD1. Trimming removed 7 bases from V and 6 bases from J; junction bases left unmatched: 10. CDR1 is MDHEN, CDR2 SYDVKM, per germline. The CDR3 is 15 amino acids. The CDR3 protein is CASNAPAGGDEKLFF. The CDR3 nucleotides are TGTGCCAGCAACGCCCCGGCAGGGGGCGATGAAAAACTGTTTTTT. Full variable domain (outside the CDR3, taken from reference TRBV28 and TRBJ1-4): DVKVTQSSRYLVKRTGEKVFLECVQDMDHENMFWYRQDPGLGLRLIYFSYDVKMKEKGDIPEGYSVSREKKERFSLILESASTNQTSMYLCASNAPAGGDEKLFFGSGTQLSVL.

V is TRBV18 and J is TRBJ1-4; TRBD1 matches at 8 bases. Germline V CDR1 and CDR2: KGHSH, LQKENI. V shed 6 bases and J 5 bases; nucleotides not matched to a gene: 5. The CDR3 covers 14 residues. CDR3 nucleotide sequence: TGTGCCAGCTCCGCCCAGGGGGCAAATGAAAAACTGTTTTTT. Its protein is CASSAQGANEKLFF.

The rearrangement links TRBV6-5 to TRBJ2-1; TRBD1 is a possible D gene (6 bases). Germline V CDR1 and CDR2: MNHEY, SVGAGI. This CDR3 has 14 residues. Trimming took 5 bases from V and 5 from J, leaving 13 bases between them. In nucleotides, the CDR3 is TGTGCCAGCAGTACAGGGTGGCAGAACAATGAGCAGTTCTTC. As protein: CASSTGWQNNEQFF.

The chain is built from TRBV11-3 and TRBJ2-1; 7 nucleotides line up with TRBD2. This CDR3 spans 17 amino acids. Germline-derived CDR1 and CDR2 are SGHNT and YENEEA. J gave up 5 bases and V 0 bases, and 10 bases lay outside the gene matches. CDR3 sequence (DNA): TGTGCCAGCAGCTTAGACTACCGGGACTACCCTAACAATGAGCAGTTCTTC. This codes for CASSLDYRDYPNNEQFF.

This clone was detected only once. The CDR3 reads CASVGEQGYYGYTF. In DNA form, the CDR3 reads TGTGCCAGCGTAGGAGAACAGGGGTACTATGGCTACACCTTC. V and J are TRBV6-1 and TRBJ1-2; 7 bases fit TRBD1. Losses at the gene ends were 8 bases for V and 3 bases for J; bases not matched to a gene: 9. This CDR3 is 14 amino acids long. Germline assignment: CDR1 MNHNS and CDR2 SASEGT.

The chain combines TRBV28 with TRBJ2-6, with a possible D match to TRBD1 (5 bases). Germline V gene lookup returns CDR1 MDHEN and CDR2 SYDVKM. V gave up 6 bases and J gave up 1 base, with 16 bases separating them. This CDR3 has 17 residues. The CDR3 region is CASSSPQGVSGANVLTF. The CDR3 DNA reads as TGTGCCAGCAGCTCCCCCCAGGGCGTTTCTGGGGCCAACGTCCTGACTTTC. The full variable domain, its missing parts supplied by reference TRBV28 and TRBJ2-6, is DVKVTQSSRYLVKRTGEKVFLECVQDMDHENMFWYRQDPGLGLRLIYFSYDVKMKEKGDIPEGYSVSREKKERFSLILESASTNQTSMYLCASSSPQGVSGANVLTFGAGSRLTVL.

This clone was counted a single time. V gene TRBV5-6 combines with J gene TRBJ1-4, with TRBD1 identical over 9 bases. The CDR3 has 14 residues. Trimming took 4 bases from V and 8 from J; bases not matched to a gene: 6. Germline V gene sequence: CDR1 SGHDT, CDR2 YYEEEE. The CDR3: CASSPTGGWEKLFF. DNA for the CDR3: TGTGCCAGCAGCCCGACAGGGGGATGGGAAAAACTGTTTTTT.

The gene calls are TRBV7-2 and TRBJ2-1; tentative D call: TRBD2 (6 bases). CDR1 is SGHTA, CDR2 FQGNSA, per germline. Trimming pared 1 base from V and 8 bases from J, leaving 12 bases between. This CDR3 region has 14 residues. CDR3 DNA sequence: TGTGCCAGCAGCTTAGGGGCGGGGCGCCATGAGCAGTTCTTC. Its protein is CASSLGAGRHEQFF.

DNA for the CDR3: TGTGCCAGTAGTATCAATCAGGGTGGTGGTCAGCCCCAGCATTTT. This translates into CASSINQGGGQPQHF. This chain connects TRBV19 to TRBJ1-5; tentatively, D is TRBD1 (5 bases). CDR1 and CDR2 from the germline V gene are LNHDA and SQIVND (reference sequence). CDR3 length: 15 amino acids. V gave up 3 bases and J gave up 6 bases, with 15 bases separating them.

The chain uses TRBV30 and TRBJ1-6, with TRBD1 matching over 7 bases. The CDR3 loop spans 12 amino acids. Germline V gene data show CDR1 as GTSNPN and CDR2 as SVGIG (reference sequence). V was clipped by 7 bases and J by 4 bases; unmatched bases: 1. This CDR3 is CASQGYNSPLHF. The CDR3 region has the DNA TGTGCCTCACAGGGGTATAATTCACCCCTCCACTTT.

The chain recombines TRBV6-5 with TRBJ1-6; 7 positions agree with TRBD1. The CDR3 has 15 residues. Losses at the gene ends were 6 bases for V and 4 bases for J; bases not matched to a gene: 6. Per the germline V gene, CDR1 is MNHEY and CDR2 is SVGAGI. The CDR3 protein is CASSKTGVYNSPLHF. The CDR3 DNA reads TGTGCCAGCAGCAAAACAGGGGTGTATAATTCACCCCTCCACTTT.

The rearrangement joins TRBV7-2 to TRBJ1-2; D is unresolved. This CDR3 is built from 14 residues. Germline CDR1 SGHTA, CDR2 FQGNSA. V was trimmed by 3 bases and J by 3 bases, leaving 11 bases between them. The CDR3 nucleotides read TGTGCCAGCAGCTTCGGTTGGGGAGACTATGGCTACACCTTC. Translating gives CASSFGWGDYGYTF. The variable domain in full, completed from reference TRBV7-2 and TRBJ1-2, reads GAGVSQSPSNKVTEKGKDVELRCDPISGHTALYWYRQSLGQGLEFLIYFQGNSAPDKSGLPSDRFSAERTGGSVSTLTIQRTQQEDSAVYLCASSFGWGDYGYTFGSGTRLTVV.

The V call is TRBV5-5, the J call TRBJ2-5, with D perhaps TRBD1 (5 bases). CDR1 and CDR2 (germline): SGHKS, YYEKEE (reference sequence). The CDR3 consists of 15 residues. Trimming left V 0 bases short and J 4 bases short, with 13 bases between. CDR3 bases: TGTGCCAGCAGCTTGGCCCCGCAGGGTCGAGAGACCCAGTACTTC. It encodes CASSLAPQGRETQYF.

This chain joins TRBV12-2 and TRBJ2-3; the table's D gene call, TRBD2, was not cross checked with the DNA. TRBV12-2 is listed as a pseudogene. The CDR3 consists of 11 residues. CDR3 amino acids: CASRPLNTQYF. DNA for the CDR3: TGTGCAAGTCGCCCCCTAAATACGCAGTATTTT.

The chain employs TRBV7-6 and TRBJ2-3; TRBD2 matches at 11 bases. Germline loops: CDR1 SGHVS, CDR2 FNYEAQ. With V trimmed by 1 base and J by 5 bases, 2 bases remained unmatched. The CDR3 totals 15 residues. DNA for the CDR3: TGTGCCAGCAGCTTAGGTAGCGGGGGGGTAGATACGCAGTATTTT. Translation: CASSLGSGGVDTQYF.

The rearrangement links TRBV18 to TRBJ1-6; D not certain. Looked up from germline, CDR1 is KGHSH and CDR2 is LQKENI. With 4 bases removed from V and 7 bases from J, the gap between germline ends came to 14 bases. The CDR3 loop spans 15 amino acids. The CDR3 DNA sequence: TGTGCCAGCTCACACGGCGGGCCGGGGAATTCACCCCTCCACTTT. It is translated as CASSHGGPGNSPLHF. Full variable domain (missing parts from reference TRBV18 and TRBJ1-6): NAGVMQNPRHLVRRRGQEARLRCSPMKGHSHVYWYRQLPEEGLKFMVYLQKENIIDESGMPKERFSAEFPKEGPSILRIQQVVRGDSAAYFCASSHGGPGNSPLHFGNGTRLTVT.

J is TRBJ2-2 and V is TRBV30; 7 positions agree with TRBD2. This CDR3 has 13 amino acids. The ends lost 6 bases at V and 7 bases at J; junction bases unmatched: 8. The V gene's germline CDR1 is GTSNPN and CDR2 SVGIG (reference sequence). This chain's CDR3 is CACQAGLGGELFF. CDR3 nucleotide sequence: TGTGCCTGCCAAGCGGGGTTAGGCGGGGAGCTGTTTTTT.

V is TRBV11-3 and J is TRBJ1-3; 10 positions match TRBD1. Per germline, CDR1 SGHNT and CDR2 YENEEA. The junction had 6 bases not matched to a gene; V was cut back by 5 bases and J by 2 bases. The CDR3 runs to 16 residues. DNA of the CDR3: TGTGCCAGCAGCGGAACCGGGACAGGGGCTGGAAACACCATATATTTT. The encoded protein is CASSGTGTGAGNTIYF.

The chain uses TRBV29-1 and TRBJ2-3; D is undetermined. The CDR3 is 17 amino acids. V dropped 6 bases and J dropped 2 bases, with 24 bases sitting between them. Germline CDR1 and CDR2: SQVTM and ANQGSEA. The CDR3 sequence: CSVDPNDGSESTDTQYF. The DNA of the CDR3 is TGCAGCGTCGACCCCAACGACGGGTCGGAGTCCACAGATACGCAGTATTTT.

This clone was seen a single time. The rearrangement uses TRBV7-8 and TRBJ1-2; D is possibly TRBD1 (6 bases). The CDR3 is 13 residues long. Trimming left V 8 bases short and J 0 bases short, with 10 bases between. Germline CDR1 SGHVS, CDR2 FQNEAQ. The CDR3 region is CASRDKSNYGYTF. CDR3 DNA: TGTGCCAGCCGGGACAAGTCTAACTATGGCTACACCTTC.